Listed here are 32 T cell receptor beta chains from one sample, sequenced in a study of shared clonotypes between healthy human individuals. The naive CD8 subset, CD45RO-negative cells positively selected for CCR7, excluded terminally differentiated effector memory CD45RA+ cells. Generated by immunoSEQ multiplex PCR, the TCRdb table keeps only in-frame clones and is missing some. Here the sample spans roughly 850,000 clones, just over 95% being singletons. Sequenced material: naive CD8+ T cells sorted from blood. Source of these receptors: a man aged 30-40 years in good health.

The chain employs TRBV29-1 and TRBJ1-1; no firm D call. This CDR3 contains 14 residues. Germline V gene data show CDR1 as SQVTM and CDR2 as ANQGSEA. V lost 2 bases and J lost 1, with 11 bases in between. The CDR3 region has the DNA TGCAGCGTTGAAAGGATAGGCCCGAACACTGAAGCTTTCTTT. Translated: CSVERIGPNTEAFF.

J is TRBJ2-1 and V is TRBV14; TRBD2 agrees at 10 bases. Germline values: CDR1 SGHDN, CDR2 FVKESK. V shed 4 bases, J shed 2 bases, and the junction held 5 bases outside the gene matches. The CDR3 has 16 amino acids. In DNA form, the CDR3 reads TGTGCCAGCAGCCCGACGCTAGCGGGAGCCTACAATGAGCAGTTCTTC. Protein: CASSPTLAGAYNEQFF.

The chain combines TRBV2 with TRBJ2-2; D may be TRBD2 (6 bases). The V and J ends lost 9 bases and 0 bases respectively, with 17 bases between them. CDR3 length equals 16 residues. The germline V gene encodes CDR1 SNHLY and CDR2 FYNNEI. The CDR3 region is CASLTSLDSNTGELFF. CDR3 DNA: TGTGCCAGTCTCACTAGCTTGGATTCGAACACCGGGGAGCTGTTTTTT.

The CDR3, as DNA: TGTGCCAGCAGCAGCTACGGGACTAGCGGATCCTCCCCACCCTACGAGCAGTACTTC. Protein sequence: CASSSYGTSGSSPPYEQYF. The V gene is TRBV9, the J gene TRBJ2-7; the match to TRBD2 covers 11 bases. The CDR3 length is 19 residues. V gave up 4 bases and J gave up 2 bases; unmatched junction bases: 17. CDR1 and CDR2 (germline): SGDLS, YYNGEE.

This chain connects TRBV11-2 to TRBJ2-1, with 12 bases identical to TRBD2. V gave up 1 base and J gave up 10 bases; unmatched junction bases: 5. Germline V lookup: CDR1 SGHAT, CDR2 FQNNGV. There are 15 residues in the CDR3. The CDR3 sequence: CASSLGPSGRAEQFF. CDR3 in DNA: TGTGCCAGCAGCTTAGGGCCTAGCGGGAGGGCCGAGCAGTTCTTC.

The chain is built from TRBV4-1 and TRBJ2-7; D gene uncertain. In germline, CDR1 is MGHRA, CDR2 YSYEKL. The CDR3 runs to 17 residues. Trimming took 1 base from V and 3 from J, leaving 19 bases between them. The CDR3 here is CASSQGWSSTLLYEQYF. As DNA, the CDR3 is TGCGCCAGCAGCCAAGGATGGTCCAGTACTCTACTCTACGAGCAGTACTTC.

V and J are TRBV29-1 and TRBJ2-3, with TRBD2 identical over 10 bases. Unmatched junction bases numbered 6, after V lost 5 bases and J lost 1 base. The CDR3 totals 15 residues. Germline CDR1 is SQVTM and CDR2 is ANQGSEA. The CDR3 DNA sequence: TGCAGCGTTCACGGGACTAGCGCCCGCACAGATACGCAGTATTTT. It is translated as CSVHGTSARTDTQYF.

This rearrangement joins TRBV7-9 to TRBJ2-7; D remains ambiguous. Germline V lookup: CDR1 SEHNR, CDR2 FQNEAQ (reference sequence). The V end was cut by 5 bases, the J end by 0 bases, with 11 bases between. The CDR3 sequence is 14 residues long. The CDR3 is CASSPDAVSYEQYF. CDR3 sequence (DNA): TGTGCCAGCAGCCCGGACGCCGTCTCCTACGAGCAGTACTTC.

V is TRBV19 and J is TRBJ1-5; no definite D call. This CDR3 comprises 16 residues. V lost 4 bases, J lost 2 bases, and 15 bases lay in between. The germline V gene has CDR1 LNHDA and CDR2 SQIVND (reference sequence). CDR3 bases: TGTGCCAGTAGTACCAATCGGGCAGAAGGCAATCAGCCCCAGCATTTT. This codes for CASSTNRAEGNQPQHF.

The chain joins TRBV5-1 to TRBJ2-7, with D perhaps matching TRBD1 (6 bases). V lost 2 bases and J lost 1, with 10 bases in between. Looked up from germline, CDR1 is SGHRS and CDR2 is YFSETQ. The CDR3 has 14 residues. CDR3 coding DNA: TGCGCCAGCAGCTTTTTTACAGGGTCCTACGAGCAGTACTTC. It translates to CASSFFTGSYEQYF.

This chain uses TRBV27 with TRBJ2-1, with 13 bases aligning to TRBD2. Germline V CDR1 and CDR2: MNHEY, SMNVEV (reference sequence). The CDR3 totals 15 residues. J was trimmed by 7 bases and V by 4 bases; bases with no gene match: 4. This chain's CDR3 is CASSSGLAGFNEQFF. The CDR3 DNA is TGTGCCAGCAGTTCGGGACTAGCGGGATTTAATGAGCAGTTCTTC.

The V call is TRBV6-6, the J call TRBJ2-1, with TRBD2 identical over 8 bases. Unmatched junction bases numbered 5, after V lost 2 bases and J lost 5 bases. The V gene's germline CDR1 is MNHNY and CDR2 SVGAGI (reference sequence). The CDR3 extends over 15 amino acids. The CDR3 region is CASSYALAGHNEQFF. CDR3 nucleotides: TGTGCCAGCAGTTACGCCCTAGCGGGTCACAATGAGCAGTTCTTC.

J is TRBJ2-3 and V is TRBV14, with TRBD1 identical over 7 bases. Per the germline V gene, CDR1 is SGHDN and CDR2 is FVKESK. V shed 0 bases and J 6 bases; nucleotides not matched to a gene: 12. The CDR3 contains 17 residues. The CDR3 nucleotides are TGTGCCAGCAGCCAAGATAAAGAGGGGCCGGGACAGGATACGCAGTATTTT. The encoded protein is CASSQDKEGPGQDTQYF. The variable domain in full, with the rest retrieved from reference TRBV14 and TRBJ2-3, is EAGVTQFPSHSVIEKGQTVTLRCDPISGHDNLYWYRRVMGKEIKFLLHFVKESKQDESGMPNNRFLAERTGGTYSTLKVQPAELEDSGVYFCASSQDKEGPGQDTQYFGPGTRLTVL.

This rearrangement joins TRBV4-1 to TRBJ2-1; 9 nucleotides line up with TRBD2. In germline, CDR1 is MGHRA, CDR2 YSYEKL. There are 14 residues in the CDR3. Trimming cost V 8 bases and J 7 bases; bases outside gene matches: 9. The CDR3 region is CASENGLASNEQFF. The CDR3 bases are TGCGCCAGCGAAAATGGACTAGCGTCAAATGAGCAGTTCTTC.

This chain links TRBV28 with TRBJ2-7; TRBD2 matches at 11 bases. Germline CDR1 and CDR2: MDHEN and SYDVKM. CDR3 length equals 14 residues. After removal of 6 bases from V and 3 bases from J, the junction contained 4 bases not matched to a gene. CDR3 coding DNA: TGTGCCAGCAGCTCTAGCGGGAGGATCTACGAGCAGTACTTC. Protein: CASSSSGRIYEQYF.

The table lists this clone with a count of one. The chain has TRBV27 and TRBJ1-5; 9 positions agree with TRBD1. This CDR3 contains 17 residues. Germline CDR1 and CDR2: MNHEY and SMNVEV (reference sequence). With 4 bases clipped from V and 3 bases from J, the junction kept 10 bases outside the gene matches. In nucleotides, the CDR3 is TGTGCCAGCAGTTCAAATTGGGACAGGGCACTCAATCAGCCCCAGCATTTT. The encoded protein is CASSSNWDRALNQPQHF.

The gene calls are TRBV9 and TRBJ2-7; 8 bases are a match to TRBD1. CDR1 and CDR2 (germline): SGDLS, YYNGEE. There are 14 residues in the CDR3. V lost 3 bases, J lost 5 bases, and 7 bases stayed unmatched. CDR3 protein: CASSAGQGSNEQYF. CDR3 coding DNA: TGTGCCAGCAGCGCCGGACAGGGATCAAACGAGCAGTACTTC.

This clone has just one count. This chain connects TRBV4-1 to TRBJ1-4; 9 bases align to TRBD1. V trimming: 1 base; J trimming: 5 bases; junction bases outside the gene matches: 5. The CDR3 contains 16 residues. The germline gives CDR1 MGHRA, CDR2 YSYEKL. CDR3 in amino acids: CASSQVGQGLNEKLFF. CDR3 nucleotide sequence: TGCGCCAGCAGCCAAGTAGGACAGGGGTTAAATGAAAAACTGTTTTTT.

The CDR3, as DNA: TGTGCCAGCAGCTTAGCGGGAGGGACCTACGAGCAGTACTTC. This gives the protein CASSLAGGTYEQYF. The chain carries TRBV7-6 and TRBJ2-7, with 7 bases matching TRBD2. The CDR3 length is 14 residues. CDR1 is SGHVS, CDR2 FNYEAQ, per germline. J lost 2 bases, V lost 0 bases, and 1 base had no gene match.

This clone was observed once. The chain combines TRBV9 with TRBJ2-5; 11 positions match TRBD1. The CDR3 runs to 17 residues. After removal of 4 bases from V and 2 bases from J, the junction contained 10 bases not matched to a gene. Germline CDR1 reads SGDLS; CDR2 reads YYNGEE. This CDR3 is CASSPQGGTGGQETQYF. CDR3 DNA sequence: TGTGCCAGCAGCCCCCAGGGGGGGACAGGGGGACAAGAGACCCAGTACTTC.

This rearrangement joins TRBV5-1 to TRBJ2-1; D may correspond to TRBD1 or TRBD2 (5 bases each). In germline, CDR1 is SGHRS, CDR2 YFSETQ. V was trimmed by 3 bases and J by 1 base, leaving 20 bases between them. The CDR3 sequence is 18 residues long. This CDR3 reads CASSSGPNFAPSYNEQFF. The DNA of the CDR3 is TGCGCCAGCAGCTCGGGGCCCAATTTCGCGCCATCCTACAATGAGCAGTTCTTC. Combining the CDR3 with reference TRBV5-1 and TRBJ2-1 gives the whole variable domain KAGVTQTPRYLIKTRGQQVTLSCSPISGHRSVSWYQQTPGQGLQFLFEYFSETQRNKGNFPGRFSGRQFSNSRSEMNVSTLELGDSALYLCASSSGPNFAPSYNEQFFGPGTRLTVL.

V is TRBV7-6 and J is TRBJ2-7; D gene unclear. V lost 1 base and J lost 2, with 9 bases in between. Germline V CDR1 and CDR2: SGHVS, FNYEAQ. This CDR3 has 14 amino acids. In DNA form, the CDR3 reads TGTGCCAGCAGCTTAGGACCGCCTGCCTACGAGCAGTACTTC. This encodes CASSLGPPAYEQYF.

The chain carries TRBV5-4 and TRBJ2-2; 7 bases align to TRBD2. With V trimmed by 4 bases and J by 2 bases, 5 bases remained unmatched. Germline V gene lookup returns CDR1 SGHNT and CDR2 YYREEE (reference sequence). CDR3 size: 15 residues. The DNA of the CDR3 is TGTGCCAGCAGCGGCGGACTAGTTAACACCGGGGAGCTGTTTTTT. It specifies CASSGGLVNTGELFF.

The chain couples TRBV7-2 to TRBJ2-1; weak D call: TRBD1 (6 bases). CDR3 size: 13 residues. The ends were cut back, 9 bases at V and 10 bases at J, with 19 bases in the middle. Per the germline V gene, CDR1 is SGHTA and CDR2 is FQGNSA. The chain's CDR3 is CASWDTTVREQFF. In nucleotides, the CDR3 is TGTGCCAGTTGGGACACCACGGTAAGGGAGCAGTTCTTC.

V is TRBV6-1 and J is TRBJ1-2, with D uncertain. This CDR3 has 13 residues. Germline V gene lookup returns CDR1 MNHNS and CDR2 SASEGT. Trimming pared 6 bases from V and 8 bases from J, leaving 16 bases between. The CDR3 DNA sequence: TGTGCCAGCAGCCCAGGTTCCACGAGGGGCTACACCTTC. The encoded protein is CASSPGSTRGYTF.

The rearrangement uses TRBV7-9 and TRBJ2-7, with 7 bases fitting TRBD1. This CDR3 is built from 15 residues. Looked up from germline, CDR1 is SEHNR and CDR2 is FQNEAQ (reference sequence). The trim removed 4 bases at V and 5 bases at J, leaving 11 bases unmatched. The CDR3 DNA is TGTGCCAGCAGCTCGCCGAGACAGGGATTGGACGAGCAGTACTTC. Residues: CASSSPRQGLDEQYF.

The chain combines TRBV6-5 with TRBJ2-5; D is undetermined. The V end was cut by 4 bases, the J end by 9 bases, with 18 bases between. From germline, CDR1 is MNHEY and CDR2 SVGAGI. The CDR3 spans 14 residues. CDR3 in amino acids: CASSSRAGVRSQYF. DNA of the CDR3: TGTGCCAGCAGTTCTCGGGCCGGAGTGAGGTCCCAGTACTTC.

There are a few counts of this clone. J is TRBJ2-7 and V is TRBV4-2; 10 nucleotides agree with TRBD2. The germline V gene encodes CDR1 LGHNA and CDR2 YNFKEQ. This CDR3 spans 16 amino acids. Trimming removed 0 bases from V and 2 bases from J; junction bases left unmatched: 4. In nucleotides, the CDR3 is TGTGCCAGCAGCCAAGAATTAGCGGGAGGCCCCTACGAGCAGTACTTC. Residues: CASSQELAGGPYEQYF.

CDR3 DNA sequence: TGCAGCGTTGTCCTCTTGGGGGCCACTGAAGCTTTCTTT. Protein sequence: CSVVLLGATEAFF. The chain carries TRBV29-1 and TRBJ1-1; D might be TRBD1 (6 bases). Trimming stripped 4 bases from V and 4 bases from J, with 13 bases between. This CDR3 has 13 amino acids. Germline V gene lookup returns CDR1 SQVTM and CDR2 ANQGSEA.

Concerning this clone: As the CDR3 is not closed by the conserved phenylalanine or tryptophan, this likely results from a read error. The DNA is omitted, as the CDR3 cannot be located on it reliably, and the CDR3 follows TCRdb's listing. The J gene is TRBJ2-7, the V gene TRBV20-1. The CDR3 comprises 11 residues, both ends counted. Per germline, CDR1 DFQATT and CDR2 SNEGSKA (reference sequence). The CDR3 protein is CSARVRWDRQS.

V is TRBV28 and J is TRBJ1-1; a possible D gene is TRBD1 (5 bases). The CDR3 contains 17 residues. V was cut by 3 bases and J by 4 bases, with 21 bases left in between. Per the germline V gene, CDR1 is MDHEN and CDR2 is SYDVKM. CDR3 loop: CASSFWGQGLSSTEAFF. The CDR3 nucleotides are TGTGCCAGCAGTTTCTGGGGTCAGGGTTTATCGAGCACTGAAGCTTTCTTT.

V is TRBV5-5 and J is TRBJ2-2; D gene uncertain. The CDR3 spans 16 residues. Germline CDR1 reads SGHKS; CDR2 reads YYEKEE (reference sequence). The V gene lost 4 bases and the J gene lost 0 bases, with 13 bases spanning the gap. CDR3 loop: CASSRFVGPNTGELFF. CDR3 nucleotide sequence: TGTGCCAGCAGCCGATTTGTCGGCCCGAACACCGGGGAGCTGTTTTTT.